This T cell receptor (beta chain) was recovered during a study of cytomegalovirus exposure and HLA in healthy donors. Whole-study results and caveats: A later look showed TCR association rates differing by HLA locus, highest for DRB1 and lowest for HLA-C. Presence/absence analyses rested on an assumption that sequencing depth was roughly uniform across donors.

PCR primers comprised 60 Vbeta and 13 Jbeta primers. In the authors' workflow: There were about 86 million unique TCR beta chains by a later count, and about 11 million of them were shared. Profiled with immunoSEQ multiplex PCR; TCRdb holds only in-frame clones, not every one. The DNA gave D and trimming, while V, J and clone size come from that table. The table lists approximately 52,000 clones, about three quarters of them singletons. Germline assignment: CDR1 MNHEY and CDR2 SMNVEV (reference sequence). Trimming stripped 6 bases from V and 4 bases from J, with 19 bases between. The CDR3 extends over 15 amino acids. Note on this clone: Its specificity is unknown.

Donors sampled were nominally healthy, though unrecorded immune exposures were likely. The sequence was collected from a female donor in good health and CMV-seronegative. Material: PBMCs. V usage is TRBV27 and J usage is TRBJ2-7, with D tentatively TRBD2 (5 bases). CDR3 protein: CASSPSWGAGYEQYF. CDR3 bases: TGTGCCAGCAGCCCTAGCTGGGGAGCCGGATACGAGCAGTACTTC.